This TCR beta chain is drawn from a study of blood T cells in healthy people across ages. A second PCR, run for about 6 to 11 cycles, used a sample-barcoded 5' primer plus a J-beta primer mix. In TCRdb, the 5' RACE reads were re-called with MiXCR into one record per CDR3 protein. The data contain about 510,000 distinct CDR3 sequences, around 27% of them singletons. This clonotype was detected a few times. What it binds is not known. Samples each yielded at least 5 micrograms of total RNA. Study observations and caveats: It was found that TCR beta diversity correlated strongly with the percentage of naive T cells. Per million T cells, TCR beta diversity dropped roughly linearly as age increased.

Germline V gene lookup returns CDR1 DFQATT and CDR2 SNEGSKA (reference sequence). This CDR3 is built from 17 residues. J was trimmed by 4 bases and V by 0 bases; bases with no gene match: 7. These data are also associated with another study on T cells of mothers and their children. That paper states: The yield was over 9.5 million TCR beta CDR3 reads from each mother and around 2.9 million from each child.

This receptor was obtained from a boy aged 2 to 10 in good health. The chain recombines TRBV20-1 with TRBJ2-5; TRBD2 agrees at 14 bases. Material for sequencing was blood. This CDR3 is CSARDSGTSGSTETQYF. CDR3 DNA: TGCAGTGCTAGAGATAGCGGGACTAGCGGGAGCACAGAGACCCAGTACTTC.